Described below is a single T cell receptor beta chain sequence and its context. This entry is derived from a study of blood T cell repertoires in COVID-19. Study-wide background: The study drew acute and convalescent COVID-19 samples from the United States, Italy and Spain. The analysed material was cDNA or gDNA that came from T cells, B-cell-depleted T cells, or PBMCs.

Produced via immunoSEQ multiplex PCR; TCRdb's table is partial and in-frame only. Counted here are around 110,000 clones, 82% occurring once; the ten biggest clones make up about 4.5%. The sequence was collected from a woman in her 70s with acute or convalescent COVID-19. Sequencing was performed on peripheral blood.

CDR3 in amino acids: CASSVSGVPSDTQYF. As DNA, the CDR3 is TGCGCCAGCAGTGTGAGCGGGGTTCCGTCGGATACGCAGTATTTT. This chain uses TRBV10-1 with TRBJ2-3; 7 positions agree with TRBD2. Germline V lookup: CDR1 WNHNN, CDR2 SYGVQD (reference sequence). Trimming cost V 4 bases and J 6 bases; bases outside gene matches: 10. The CDR3 is made up of 15 amino acids.